This TCR beta chain was recovered during a study of molecular identifiers for immune sequencing clone quantification. CDR3 length equals 15 residues. The junction had 10 bases not matched to a gene; V was cut back by 5 bases and J by 4 bases. Looked up from germline, CDR1 is SGHTA and CDR2 is FQGNSA. TCRdb re-analysed the PCR reads in MiXCR, keeping a single row per CDR3 protein. The sample lists more than 450,000 distinct CDR3 sequences; roughly a fifth were seen once. In the case of this clonotype: Being one base from a much bigger clone, this may be a read error.

The receptor comes from a human donor in good health. Some libraries in this study had Jurkat cell RNA spiked in. The chain joins TRBV7-2 to TRBJ2-7, with 8 bases identical to TRBD1. The sample taken for sequencing was naive CD8+ T cells from blood, with Jurkat cell RNA spiked in. Subset reported: FACS-sorted CD8+CD4-CCR7+CD45RA+ naive T cells. The CDR3 DNA reads as TGTGCCAGCAGCCACGGGACAGGCCCAACGTACGAGCAGTACTTC. Translated: CASSHGTGPTYEQYF.